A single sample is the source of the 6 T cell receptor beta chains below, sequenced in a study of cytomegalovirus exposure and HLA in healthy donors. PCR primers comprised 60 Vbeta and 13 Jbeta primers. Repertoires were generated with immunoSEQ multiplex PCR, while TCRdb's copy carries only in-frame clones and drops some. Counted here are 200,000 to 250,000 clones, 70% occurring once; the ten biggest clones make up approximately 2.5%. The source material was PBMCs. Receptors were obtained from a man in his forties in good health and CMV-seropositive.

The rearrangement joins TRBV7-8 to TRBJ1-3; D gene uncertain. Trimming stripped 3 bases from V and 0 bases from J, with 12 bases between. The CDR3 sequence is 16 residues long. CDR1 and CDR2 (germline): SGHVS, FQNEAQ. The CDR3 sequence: CASSLDRDVSGNTIYF. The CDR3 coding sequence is TGTGCCAGCAGCTTGGACCGGGATGTCTCTGGAAACACCATATATTTT. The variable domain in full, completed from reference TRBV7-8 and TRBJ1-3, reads GAGVSQSPRYKVAKRGQDVALRCDPISGHVSLFWYQQALGQGPEFLTYFQNEAQLDKSGLPSDRFFAERPEGSVSTLKIQRTQQEDSAVYLCASSLDRDVSGNTIYFGEGSWLTVV.

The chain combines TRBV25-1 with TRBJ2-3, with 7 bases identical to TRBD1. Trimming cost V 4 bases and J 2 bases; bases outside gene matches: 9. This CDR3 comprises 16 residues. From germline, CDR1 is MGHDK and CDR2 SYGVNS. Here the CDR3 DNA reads TGTGCCAGCAGTGTGGGGGACAGCGCTCCCACAGATACGCAGTATTTT. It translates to CASSVGDSAPTDTQYF.

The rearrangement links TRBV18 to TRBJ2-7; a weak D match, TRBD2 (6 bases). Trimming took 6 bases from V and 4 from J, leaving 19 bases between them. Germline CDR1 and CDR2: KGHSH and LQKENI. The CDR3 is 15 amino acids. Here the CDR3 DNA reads TGTGCCAGCTCCCAGCTGGGGGGAGAAGTTTACGAGCAGTACTTC. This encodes CASSQLGGEVYEQYF. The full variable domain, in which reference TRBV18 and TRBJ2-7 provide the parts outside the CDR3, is NAGVMQNPRHLVRRRGQEARLRCSPMKGHSHVYWYRQLPEEGLKFMVYLQKENIIDESGMPKERFSAEFPKEGPSILRIQQVVRGDSAAYFCASSQLGGEVYEQYFGPGTRLTVT.

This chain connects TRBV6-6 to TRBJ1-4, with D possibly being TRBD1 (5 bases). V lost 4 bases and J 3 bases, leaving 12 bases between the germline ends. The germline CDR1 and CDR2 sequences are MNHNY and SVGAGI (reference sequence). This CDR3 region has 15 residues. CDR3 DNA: TGTGCCAGCAGTTGGCGACAGAGCGCTAATGAAAAACTGTTTTTT. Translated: CASSWRQSANEKLFF.

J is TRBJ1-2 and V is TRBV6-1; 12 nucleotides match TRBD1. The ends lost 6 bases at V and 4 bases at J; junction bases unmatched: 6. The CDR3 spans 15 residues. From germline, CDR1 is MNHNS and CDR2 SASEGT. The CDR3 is CASRGQGAQSYGYTF. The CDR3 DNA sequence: TGTGCCAGCAGGGGACAGGGGGCGCAAAGCTATGGCTACACCTTC.

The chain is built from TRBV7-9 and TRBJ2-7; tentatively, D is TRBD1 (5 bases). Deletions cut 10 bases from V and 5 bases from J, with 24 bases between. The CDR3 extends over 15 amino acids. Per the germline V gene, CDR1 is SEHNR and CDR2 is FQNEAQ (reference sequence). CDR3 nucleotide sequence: TGTGCCACCCGCCCCGCTTTTAGGGGTACACACGAGCAGTACTTC. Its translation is CATRPAFRGTHEQYF. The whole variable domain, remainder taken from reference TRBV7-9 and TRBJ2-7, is DTGVSQNPRHKITKRGQNVTFRCDPISEHNRLYWYRQTLGQGPEFLTYFQNEAQLEKSRLLSDRFSAERPKGSFSTLEIQRTEQGDSAMYLCATRPAFRGTHEQYFGPGTRLTVT.